These 26 T cell receptor beta chains came from one sample sequenced in a study of blood T cell repertoires in COVID-19. Libraries were prepared by immunoSEQ multiplex PCR; TCRdb keeps only in-frame clonotypes and omits some of them. The table includes about 340,000 clones, over 70% detected once. The sequenced sample consisted of peripheral blood. These receptors originate from a man aged 25-45 years with active or convalescent COVID-19.

This clone showed up just a few times. The chain joins TRBV6-5 to TRBJ2-2, with 11 positions matching TRBD2. Germline trimming cut 6 bases from V and 7 bases from J; bases unmatched to any gene: 7. CDR1 is MNHEY and CDR2 is SVGAGI in the germline V gene. The CDR3 extends over 15 amino acids. Written as DNA, the CDR3 is TGTGCCAGCAGCTCACTAGCGGGAGAGGGCGGGGAGCTGTTTTTT. Residues: CASSSLAGEGGELFF.

This rearrangement joins TRBV6-4 to TRBJ1-5; tentatively, D is TRBD1 (6 bases). The CDR3 length is 16 residues. The germline gives CDR1 MRHNA, CDR2 SNTAGT. V was cut by 0 bases and J by 2 bases, with 11 bases left in between. The CDR3 sequence is CASSDSHRAGNQPQHF. CDR3 coding DNA: TGTGCCAGCAGTGACTCCCACAGGGCGGGCAATCAGCCCCAGCATTTT.

V usage is TRBV4-1 and J usage is TRBJ1-1, with 8 nucleotides matching TRBD1. V gave up 5 bases and J gave up 10 bases; unmatched junction bases: 12. CDR1 MGHRA and CDR2 YSYEKL come from the germline V gene. CDR3 length: 14 amino acids. This CDR3 is CASSTRQGHSGAFF. CDR3 bases: TGCGCCAGCAGCACCCGACAGGGGCACTCTGGAGCTTTCTTT.

The genes are TRBV4-2 and TRBJ2-1, with 14 bases matching TRBD2. Trimming took 3 bases from V and 6 from J; bases not matched to a gene: 1. CDR3 size: 15 residues. Germline lookup yields CDR1 LGHNA and CDR2 YNFKEQ. CDR3 DNA sequence: TGTGCCAGCAGCCAGGGACTAGCGGGAGCCAATGAGCAGTTCTTC. It translates to CASSQGLAGANEQFF.

The chain carries TRBV27 and TRBJ2-1; tentative D call: TRBD2 (5 bases). Germline loops: CDR1 MNHEY, CDR2 SMNVEV (reference sequence). V was clipped by 0 bases and J by 6 bases, with 6 bases between them. The CDR3 is 13 residues long. For the CDR3, the DNA is TGTGCCAGCAGTTTATCAGGGAGCAATGAGCAGTTCTTC. Protein product: CASSLSGSNEQFF.

The chain uses TRBV25-1 and TRBJ1-4; 12 bases align to TRBD1. Germline V lookup: CDR1 MGHDK, CDR2 SYGVNS. CDR3 size: 15 residues. V shed 2 bases and J 8 bases; nucleotides not matched to a gene: 3. The chain's CDR3 is CASSERGTGGEKLFF. The CDR3 bases are TGTGCCAGCAGTGAAAGGGGGACAGGGGGCGAAAAACTGTTTTTT.

V gene TRBV28 combines with J gene TRBJ1-5, with 7 bases lining up with TRBD1. CDR1 MDHEN and CDR2 SYDVKM come from the germline V gene. CDR3 length: 14 amino acids. V shed 3 bases and J 3 bases; nucleotides not matched to a gene: 2. CDR3 amino acids: CASSFGQVNQPQHF. The CDR3 DNA reads as TGTGCCAGCAGTTTCGGACAGGTCAATCAGCCCCAGCATTTT.

V gene TRBV6-5 combines with J gene TRBJ2-7, with 8 bases matching TRBD1. This CDR3 comprises 13 residues. Unmatched junction bases numbered 4, after V lost 2 bases and J lost 7 bases. Germline CDR1 MNHEY, CDR2 SVGAGI. The CDR3, as DNA: TGTGCCAGCAGTTACCTGACAGGGGAAGAGCAGTACTTC. Translation: CASSYLTGEEQYF.

The chain is built from TRBV30 and TRBJ1-2; the D gene is possibly TRBD1 (6 bases). Germline loops: CDR1 GTSNPN, CDR2 SVGIG (reference sequence). V was pared by 3 bases and J by 3 bases, with 11 bases between. There are 13 residues in the CDR3. CDR3 bases: TGTGCCTGGAGGGAAGGACAGCACTATGGCTACACCTTC. This codes for CAWREGQHYGYTF. Full variable domain (outside the CDR3, taken from reference TRBV30 and TRBJ1-2): SQTIHQWPATLVQPVGSPLSLECTVEGTSNPNLYWYRQAAGRGLQLLFYSVGIGQISSEVPQNLSASRPQDRQFILSSKKLLLSDSGFYLCAWREGQHYGYTFGSGTRLTVV.

The rearrangement links TRBV19 to TRBJ2-1, with 7 nucleotides matching TRBD2. CDR1 is LNHDA, CDR2 SQIVND, per germline (reference sequence). With 5 bases clipped from V and 4 bases from J, the junction kept 5 bases outside the gene matches. This CDR3 contains 14 residues. Here the CDR3 reads CASSAQRGYNEQFF. CDR3 in DNA: TGTGCCAGTAGTGCGCAGCGGGGATACAATGAGCAGTTCTTC.

This chain links TRBV3-1 (or the pseudogene TRBV3-2) with TRBJ2-1; 8 bases map to TRBD2. V lost 4 bases to trimming and J lost 1 base; unmatched junction nucleotides: 6. Germline CDR1 is LGHDT and CDR2 is YNNKEL (reference sequence). The CDR3 covers 16 residues. CDR3 bases: TGTGCCAGCAGCCGGGCGATAGCGGGATCCTACAATGAGCAGTTCTTC. Protein product: CASSRAIAGSYNEQFF.

The chain combines TRBV24-1 with TRBJ2-1, with a weak D call TRBD1 (6 bases). Trimming took off 1 base at V and 8 bases at J, with 8 bases between the two ends. Germline lookup yields CDR1 KGHDR and CDR2 SFDVKD. The CDR3 runs to 13 residues. The CDR3 region has the DNA TGTGCCACCAGTGATTTAGGGGGATATGAGCAGTTCTTC. Its protein product is CATSDLGGYEQFF.

The chain couples TRBV28 to TRBJ2-1, with D possibly TRBD2 on 5 matching bases. The CDR3 contains 16 residues. Germline V gene data show CDR1 as MDHEN and CDR2 as SYDVKM. Trimming took off 0 bases at V and 1 base at J, with 10 bases between the two ends. As DNA, the CDR3 is TGTGCCAGCAGTTTATGGGGGAGACAATCCTACAATGAGCAGTTCTTC. As protein: CASSLWGRQSYNEQFF.

The chain links TRBV7-3 to TRBJ1-2, with a possible D match to TRBD1 (6 bases). CDR1 and CDR2 (germline): SGHTA, FQGTGA. This CDR3 region has 14 residues. Trimming cost V 6 bases and J 4 bases, with 15 bases left between them. The chain's CDR3 is CASSRGGTGYGYTF. Written as DNA, the CDR3 is TGTGCCAGCAGTCGAGGGGGTACAGGCTATGGCTACACCTTC.

The rearrangement uses TRBV6-2 or TRBV6-3 and TRBJ2-7; the match to TRBD2 covers 10 bases. Germline V gene sequence: CDR1 MNHEY, CDR2 SVGEGT. The CDR3 has 18 amino acids. With V trimmed by 4 bases and J by 5 bases, 17 bases remained unmatched. This CDR3 reads CASSSLAGELIKYDEQYF. CDR3 nucleotide sequence: TGTGCCAGCAGTTCTCTAGCGGGAGAGCTCATTAAGTACGACGAGCAGTACTTC.

The V gene is TRBV5-1, the J gene TRBJ1-3, with TRBD1 matching over 9 bases. V shed 1 base and J 8 bases; nucleotides not matched to a gene: 10. CDR1 is SGHRS and CDR2 is YFSETQ in the germline V gene. This CDR3 comprises 16 residues. The chain's CDR3 is CASSLSAGQGTDTIYF. Here the CDR3 DNA reads TGCGCCAGCAGCTTGTCGGCAGGACAGGGGACCGACACCATATATTTT.

This clone has only one observation. The chain has TRBV27 and TRBJ1-4; tentative D call: TRBD1 (5 bases). CDR3 length: 15 residues. V was trimmed by 2 bases and J by 7 bases, leaving 14 bases between them. Germline V lookup: CDR1 MNHEY, CDR2 SMNVEV (reference sequence). The CDR3 DNA follows: TGTGCCAGCAGTTTAGGATGGCAGGGCCTTGAAAAACTGTTTTTT. It specifies CASSLGWQGLEKLFF. The complete variable domain, with remaining parts taken from reference TRBV27 and TRBJ1-4, reads EAQVTQNPRYLITVTGKKLTVTCSQNMNHEYMSWYRQDPGLGLRQIYYSMNVEVTDKGDVPEGYKVSRKEKRNFPLILESPSPNQTSLYFCASSLGWQGLEKLFFGSGTQLSVL.

This clone has at least ten counts. The identical CDR3 is also encoded by other nucleotide sequences in the sample. The V and J genes are TRBV5-4 and TRBJ2-7; 7 positions agree with TRBD1. This CDR3 has 14 residues. J lost 3 bases, V lost 0 bases, and 3 bases had no gene match. Germline V gives CDR1 SGHNT, CDR2 YYREEE (reference sequence). The CDR3 loop reads CASSLDRGSYEQYF. Here the CDR3 DNA reads TGTGCCAGCAGCTTGGACAGGGGAAGCTACGAGCAGTACTTC. The full variable domain, its missing parts supplied by reference TRBV5-4 and TRBJ2-7, is ETGVTQSPTHLIKTRGQQVTLRCSSQSGHNTVSWYQQALGQGPQFIFQYYREEENGRGNFPPRFSGLQFPNYSSELNVNALELDDSALYLCASSLDRGSYEQYFGPGTRLTVT.

The genes are TRBV2 and TRBJ1-3; 9 bases agree with TRBD1. Trimming took 1 base from V and 2 from J; bases not matched to a gene: 3. CDR1 is SNHLY and CDR2 is FYNNEI in the germline V gene. The CDR3 loop spans 16 amino acids. CDR3 amino acids: CASSEGDRAAGNTIYF. The CDR3 DNA reads TGTGCCAGCAGTGAAGGGGACAGGGCAGCTGGAAACACCATATATTTT.

This sequence joins TRBV18 and TRBJ1-6; D not certain. Germline lookup yields CDR1 KGHSH and CDR2 LQKENI. The CDR3 is 14 residues long. V was clipped by 6 bases and J by 7 bases, with 13 bases between them. The CDR3 reads CASSGPRGNSPLHF. CDR3 sequence (DNA): TGTGCCAGCTCCGGGCCCCGGGGAAATTCACCCCTCCACTTT.

The V call is TRBV11-2, the J call TRBJ1-1, with D possibly TRBD1 on 6 matching bases. The ends were cut back, 1 base at V and 4 bases at J, with 13 bases in the middle. The CDR3 length is 15 residues. Germline values: CDR1 SGHAT, CDR2 FQNNGV. The CDR3 loop reads CASSLVYRGGTEAFF. CDR3 in DNA: TGTGCCAGCAGCTTAGTTTATAGAGGGGGCACTGAAGCTTTCTTT. The complete variable domain, with remaining parts taken from reference TRBV11-2 and TRBJ1-1, reads EAGVAQSPRYKIIEKRQSVAFWCNPISGHATLYWYQQILGQGPKLLIQFQNNGVVDDSQLPKDRFSAERLKGVDSTLKIQPAKLEDSAVYLCASSLVYRGGTEAFFGQGTRLTVV.

DNA for the CDR3: TGTGCCAGCAGCTTGACAGGGGACAGTCAAGAGACCCAGTACTTC. Its protein is CASSLTGDSQETQYF. This sequence joins TRBV7-9 and TRBJ2-5; the match to TRBD1 covers 8 bases. The CDR3 spans 15 residues. Germline lookup yields CDR1 SEHNR and CDR2 FQNEAQ (reference sequence). J gave up 2 bases and V 3 bases, and 5 bases lay outside the gene matches.

The chain uses TRBV27 and TRBJ2-1; tentatively, D is TRBD2 (6 bases). From germline, CDR1 is MNHEY and CDR2 SMNVEV (reference sequence). The length of the CDR3 is 12 residues. Trimming took off 3 bases at V and 8 bases at J, with 8 bases between the two ends. CDR3 loop: CASSLEGHEQFF. As DNA, the CDR3 is TGTGCCAGCAGTTTGGAGGGCCATGAGCAGTTCTTC.

The chain employs TRBV7-2 and TRBJ2-1; 7 bases line up with TRBD1. V trimming: 5 bases; J trimming: 0 bases; junction bases outside the gene matches: 7. The CDR3 runs to 16 residues. CDR1 and CDR2 from the germline V gene are SGHTA and FQGNSA. The CDR3 DNA is TGTGCCAGCAGCCCAAGAGGGGGCAACTCCTACAATGAGCAGTTCTTC. This translates into CASSPRGGNSYNEQFF.

A note on this clone: This sample includes further DNA sequences coding for the same CDR3. The chain uses TRBV3-1 (or the pseudogene TRBV3-2) and TRBJ2-7; 11 bases are shared with TRBD2. After removal of 3 bases from V and 0 bases from J, the junction contained 1 base not matched to a gene. CDR1 and CDR2 from the germline V gene are LGHDT and YNNKEL (reference sequence). The CDR3 runs to 15 residues. For the CDR3, the DNA is TGTGCCAGCAGCCAGGGACTAGCGGTCTCCTACGAGCAGTACTTC. This codes for CASSQGLAVSYEQYF.

The gene calls are TRBV24-1 and TRBJ2-5; D possibly corresponds to TRBD2 (5 bases). The germline V gene has CDR1 KGHDR and CDR2 SFDVKD. The V and J ends lost 9 bases and 5 bases respectively, with 18 bases between them. This CDR3 contains 14 residues. The CDR3 region is CATQPGGSWETQYF. The DNA of the CDR3 is TGTGCCACCCAACCGGGTGGGAGTTGGGAGACCCAGTACTTC.